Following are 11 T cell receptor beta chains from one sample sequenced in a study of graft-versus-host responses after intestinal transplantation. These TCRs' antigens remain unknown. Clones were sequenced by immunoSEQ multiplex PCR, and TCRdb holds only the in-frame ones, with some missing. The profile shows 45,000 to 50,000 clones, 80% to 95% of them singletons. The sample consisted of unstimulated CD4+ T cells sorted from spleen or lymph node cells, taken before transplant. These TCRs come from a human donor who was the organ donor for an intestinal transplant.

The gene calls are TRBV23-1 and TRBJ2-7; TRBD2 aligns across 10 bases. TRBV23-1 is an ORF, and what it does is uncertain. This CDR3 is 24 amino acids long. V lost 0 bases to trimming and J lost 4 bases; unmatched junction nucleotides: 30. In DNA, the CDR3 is TGCGCCAGCAGTCAATCAATGGGGGGCCAGACCGGGACTAGCGCCCCCGATCGATCTTACGAGCAGTACTTC. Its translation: CASSQSMGGQTGTSAPDRSYEQYF.

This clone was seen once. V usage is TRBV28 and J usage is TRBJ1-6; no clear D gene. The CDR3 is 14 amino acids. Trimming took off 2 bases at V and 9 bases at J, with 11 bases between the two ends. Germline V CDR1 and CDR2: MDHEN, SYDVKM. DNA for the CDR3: TGTGCCAGCAGTTTAATGGAAAGATCTTCACCCCTCCACTTT. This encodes CASSLMERSSPLHF. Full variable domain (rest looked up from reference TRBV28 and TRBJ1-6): DVKVTQSSRYLVKRTGEKVFLECVQDMDHENMFWYRQDPGLGLRLIYFSYDVKMKEKGDIPEGYSVSREKKERFSLILESASTNQTSMYLCASSLMERSSPLHFGNGTRLTVT.

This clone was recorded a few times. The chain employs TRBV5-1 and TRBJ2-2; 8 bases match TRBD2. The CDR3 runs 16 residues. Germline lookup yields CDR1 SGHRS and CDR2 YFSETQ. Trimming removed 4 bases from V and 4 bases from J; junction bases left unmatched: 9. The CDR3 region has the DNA TGCGCCAGCAGCCCGCTTTTAAGCGGGGGCACCGGGGAGCTGTTTTTT. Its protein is CASSPLLSGGTGELFF.

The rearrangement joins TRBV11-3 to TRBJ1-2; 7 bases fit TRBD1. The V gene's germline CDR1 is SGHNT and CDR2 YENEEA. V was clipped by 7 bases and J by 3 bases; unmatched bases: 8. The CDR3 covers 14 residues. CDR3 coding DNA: TGTGCCAGCACTTTACAGGGGTTCGACTATGGCTACACCTTC. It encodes CASTLQGFDYGYTF.

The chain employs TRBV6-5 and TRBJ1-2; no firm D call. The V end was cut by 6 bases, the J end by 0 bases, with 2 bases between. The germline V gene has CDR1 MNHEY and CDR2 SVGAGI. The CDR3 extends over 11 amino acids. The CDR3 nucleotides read TGTGCCAGCAGGACTAACTATGGCTACACCTTC. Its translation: CASRTNYGYTF.

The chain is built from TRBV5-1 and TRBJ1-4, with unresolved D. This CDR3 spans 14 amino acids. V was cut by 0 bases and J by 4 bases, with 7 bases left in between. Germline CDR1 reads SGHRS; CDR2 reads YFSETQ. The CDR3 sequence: CASSLGRNNEKLFF. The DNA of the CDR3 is TGCGCCAGCAGCTTGGGACGGAATAATGAAAAACTGTTTTTT.

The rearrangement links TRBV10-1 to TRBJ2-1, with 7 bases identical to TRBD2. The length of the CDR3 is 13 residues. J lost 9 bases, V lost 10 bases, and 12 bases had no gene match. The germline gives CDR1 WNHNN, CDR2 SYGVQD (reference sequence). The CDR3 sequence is CATLFGSGVEQFF. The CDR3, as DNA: TGCGCCACCCTTTTCGGGAGCGGGGTTGAGCAGTTCTTC.

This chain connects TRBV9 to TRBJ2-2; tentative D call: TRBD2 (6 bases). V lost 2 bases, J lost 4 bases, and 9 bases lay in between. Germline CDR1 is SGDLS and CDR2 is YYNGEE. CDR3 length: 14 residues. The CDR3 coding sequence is TGTGCCAGCAGCGTGGAGGGGCCCACCGGGGAGCTGTTTTTT. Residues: CASSVEGPTGELFF.

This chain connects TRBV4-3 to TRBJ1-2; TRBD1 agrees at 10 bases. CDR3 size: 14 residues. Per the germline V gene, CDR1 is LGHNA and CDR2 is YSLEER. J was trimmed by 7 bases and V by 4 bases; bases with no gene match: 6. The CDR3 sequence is CASSRDRGGLGYTF. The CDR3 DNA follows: TGCGCCAGCAGCCGGGACAGGGGAGGGCTTGGCTACACCTTC.

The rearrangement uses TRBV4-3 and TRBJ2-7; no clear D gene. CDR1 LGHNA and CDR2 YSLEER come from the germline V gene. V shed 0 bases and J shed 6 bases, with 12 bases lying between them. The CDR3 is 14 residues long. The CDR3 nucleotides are TGCGCCAGCAGCCAAGAAAGAAGGTCCAGCGAGCAGTACTTC. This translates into CASSQERRSSEQYF.

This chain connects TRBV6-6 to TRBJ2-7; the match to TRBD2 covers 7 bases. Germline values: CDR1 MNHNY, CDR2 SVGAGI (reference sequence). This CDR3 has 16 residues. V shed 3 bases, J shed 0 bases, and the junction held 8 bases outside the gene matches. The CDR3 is CASSYPPGRDSYEQYF. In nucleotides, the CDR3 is TGTGCCAGCAGTTATCCCCCGGGGAGGGACTCCTACGAGCAGTACTTC.